The clone carrying this T cell receptor (beta chain) was detected many times. TCRdb re-called the RT-PCR reads through MiXCR, storing one row per CDR3 protein. The sample comprises 450,000 to 600,000 distinct CDR3 sequences, 7.6% of which are singletons, and over 10% rests with the top ten. This entry belongs to a study of response to subunit inactivated influenza vaccine. V lost 1 base to trimming and J lost 1 base; unmatched junction nucleotides: 2. The CDR3 runs to 14 residues. Germline V gene lookup returns CDR1 DFQATT and CDR2 SNEGSKA (reference sequence). The chain combines TRBV20-1 with TRBJ2-3, with 7 bases that match TRBD2. The sequencing used PBMCs from blood, collected roughly 24 months after vaccination. This clonotype was obtained from a man aged 45 to 70 who received an inactivated influenza vaccine. The CDR3 here is CSARGGGGTDTQYF. The CDR3 DNA reads TGCAGTGCTAGAGGTGGGGGGGGCACAGATACGCAGTATTTT.